The clone carrying this T cell receptor (beta chain) has a single count. This sample stems from a study of blood T cell repertoires in COVID-19. V was shortened by 5 bases and J by 1 base, with 14 bases between the two germline ends. In germline, CDR1 is LGHDT, CDR2 YNNKEL (reference sequence). The CDR3 runs to 15 residues. This table comes from immunoSEQ multiplex PCR, and its TCRdb copy is limited to in-frame clones, with some not included. The table lists about 300,000 clones, roughly nine tenths of them singletons. The V call is TRBV3-1 (or the pseudogene TRBV3-2), the J call TRBJ2-5; D remains ambiguous. Sample: peripheral blood. This clonotype was obtained from a woman in her twenties or thirties with COVID-19, enrolled during active disease. This CDR3 reads CASSSGGGPQETQYF. CDR3 DNA sequence: TGTGCCAGCAGCTCAGGTGGTGGTCCCCAAGAGACCCAGTACTTC.